Following are 13 T cell receptor beta chains from one sample sequenced in a study of cytomegalovirus exposure and HLA in healthy donors. Researchers ran the PCR with 60 Vbeta and 13 Jbeta primers. TCRdb's table, derived via immunoSEQ multiplex PCR, lists solely in-frame clones and lacks some. The sample lists about 92,000 clones, 81% occurring once. The sequencing input was PBMCs. All receptors come from a girl aged 2-10 years in good health and CMV-seropositive.

The chain uses TRBV28 and TRBJ2-1; 7 bases match TRBD2. The junction had 2 bases not matched to a gene; V was cut back by 6 bases and J by 0 bases. The CDR3 sequence is 14 residues long. The germline gives CDR1 MDHEN, CDR2 SYDVKM. The CDR3 is CASRSGGSYNEQFF. CDR3 bases: TGTGCCAGCAGATCGGGGGGCTCCTACAATGAGCAGTTCTTC.

CDR3 DNA sequence: TGTGCCAGCAGTGCGATACAGGGTAACGGCACTGAAGCTTTCTTT. Translating gives CASSAIQGNGTEAFF. The rearrangement joins TRBV25-1 to TRBJ1-1; D may be TRBD1 (6 bases). CDR1 and CDR2 (germline): MGHDK, SYGVNS. The CDR3 has 15 residues. V dropped 4 bases and J dropped 4 bases, with 16 bases sitting between them.

The V call is TRBV28, the J call TRBJ2-1; D might be TRBD2 (6 bases). CDR3 size: 14 residues. V gave up 7 bases and J gave up 6 bases, with 16 bases separating them. The germline gives CDR1 MDHEN, CDR2 SYDVKM. The CDR3 coding sequence is TGTGCCAGCAACCCAGCCGGGACTCCCAATGAGCAGTTCTTC. Translation gives CASNPAGTPNEQFF.

V usage is TRBV7-2 and J usage is TRBJ2-4; the match to TRBD1 covers 11 bases. V lost 5 bases to trimming and J lost 3 bases; unmatched junction nucleotides: 12. Germline assignment: CDR1 SGHTA and CDR2 FQGNSA. The CDR3 sequence is 18 residues long. The CDR3 sequence: CASSIPMDRGQVKNIQYF. CDR3 in DNA: TGTGCCAGCAGCATCCCGATGGACAGGGGGCAAGTCAAAAACATTCAGTACTTC. Variable domain in full (rest from reference TRBV7-2 and TRBJ2-4): GAGVSQSPSNKVTEKGKDVELRCDPISGHTALYWYRQSLGQGLEFLIYFQGNSAPDKSGLPSDRFSAERTGGSVSTLTIQRTQQEDSAVYLCASSIPMDRGQVKNIQYFGAGTRLSVL.

This clone was seen a single time. V usage is TRBV27 and J usage is TRBJ2-7; TRBD1 aligns across 9 bases. The V segment lost 5 bases and the J segment 3 bases; nucleotides outside the gene matches: 8. The germline gives CDR1 MNHEY, CDR2 SMNVEV (reference sequence). The CDR3 extends over 15 amino acids. The CDR3 DNA reads as TGTGCCAGCAGTCCCCGACCGGGACAGGGCTACGAGCAGTACTTC. It yields the protein CASSPRPGQGYEQYF.

This clone was seen a single time. This rearrangement joins TRBV19 to TRBJ2-1, with 15 bases fitting TRBD2. After removal of 8 bases from V and 6 bases from J, the junction contained 8 bases not matched to a gene. This CDR3 is 16 amino acids long. Per the germline V gene, CDR1 is LNHDA and CDR2 is SQIVND (reference sequence). CDR3 region: CASGLAGGPGGNEQFF. CDR3 in DNA: TGTGCCAGTGGACTAGCGGGAGGGCCGGGGGGCAATGAGCAGTTCTTC.

This chain uses TRBV14 with TRBJ2-3; D unresolved. In germline, CDR1 is SGHDN, CDR2 FVKESK. V gave up 3 bases and J gave up 2 bases, with 3 bases separating them. The CDR3 totals 12 residues. For the CDR3, the DNA is TGTGCCAGCAGCCACTCCACAGATACGCAGTATTTT. Encoded protein: CASSHSTDTQYF.

This chain connects TRBV27 to TRBJ2-1; 10 bases are a match to TRBD2. Trimming at V came to 2 bases and at J to 9 bases, leaving 10 bases not matched to a gene. The CDR3 is made up of 16 amino acids. The germline V gene encodes CDR1 MNHEY and CDR2 SMNVEV (reference sequence). CDR3 in DNA: TGTGCCAGCAGTTTAGCAGCGAGCGGGAGGGCGAGTGAGCAGTTCTTC. Amino acid sequence: CASSLAASGRASEQFF.

A word on this clone: At one of its ends the junction is not consistent with the germline gene, which may arise from a read error. This chain connects TRBV7-7 to TRBJ2-1; a possible D gene is TRBD2 (5 bases). CDR3 length: 16 amino acids. Germline values: CDR1 SSHAT, CDR2 FNYEAQ (reference sequence). The CDR3 DNA reads TGTGCTAGCAGCCCCCCCAGAGGGAGCTCCTACAATGAGCAGTTCTTC. Residues: CASSPPRGSSYNEQFF.

The chain is built from TRBV28 and TRBJ2-3; 10 nucleotides align to TRBD2. V shed 3 bases, J shed 5 bases, and the junction held 5 bases outside the gene matches. The V gene's germline CDR1 is MDHEN and CDR2 SYDVKM. The length of the CDR3 is 15 residues. For the CDR3, the DNA is TGTGCCAGCAGTTTGGGGAGACTAGCGGGAGATACGCAGTATTTT. Its translation is CASSLGRLAGDTQYF.

The chain links TRBV30 to TRBJ1-2, with D perhaps matching TRBD1 (5 bases). V shed 0 bases and J shed 0 bases, with 14 bases lying between them. The germline V gene encodes CDR1 GTSNPN and CDR2 SVGIG (reference sequence). The CDR3 covers 16 residues. In DNA, the CDR3 is TGTGCCTGGAGTGTAATTTCAGGGAAGCCTAACTATGGCTACACCTTC. Its translation is CAWSVISGKPNYGYTF.

This clone occurred once. This rearrangement joins TRBV19 to TRBJ2-1; 9 bases map to TRBD2. Looked up from germline, CDR1 is LNHDA and CDR2 is SQIVND (reference sequence). The V segment lost 8 bases and the J segment 6 bases; nucleotides outside the gene matches: 17. The CDR3 has 17 residues. CDR3 nucleotides: TGTGCCAGTCGAACACCAAAAGCGGGAGGCCAAGGCAATGAGCAGTTCTTC. Amino acid sequence: CASRTPKAGGQGNEQFF.

The chain employs TRBV28 and TRBJ2-7; D ambiguous. CDR3 length equals 12 residues. In germline, CDR1 is MDHEN, CDR2 SYDVKM. V lost 8 bases and J lost 0, with 8 bases in between. The CDR3 loop is CASCDISYEQYF. Written as DNA, the CDR3 is TGTGCCAGCTGCGACATCTCCTACGAGCAGTACTTC.